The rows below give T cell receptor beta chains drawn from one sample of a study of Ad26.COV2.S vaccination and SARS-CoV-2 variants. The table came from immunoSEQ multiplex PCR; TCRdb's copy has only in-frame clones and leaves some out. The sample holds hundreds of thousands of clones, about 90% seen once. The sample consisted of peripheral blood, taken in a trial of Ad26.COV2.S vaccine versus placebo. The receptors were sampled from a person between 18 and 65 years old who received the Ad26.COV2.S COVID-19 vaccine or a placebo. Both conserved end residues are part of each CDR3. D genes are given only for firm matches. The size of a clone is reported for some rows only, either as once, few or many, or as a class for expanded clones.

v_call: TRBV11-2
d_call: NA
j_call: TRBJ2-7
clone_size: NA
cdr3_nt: TGTGCCAGCAGCTTAGTCGGGAACGAGCAGTACTTC
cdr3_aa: CASSLVGNEQYF

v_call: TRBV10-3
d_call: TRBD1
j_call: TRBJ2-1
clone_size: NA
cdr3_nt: TGTGCCATCAGTGGGGTTCGACAGGGGGCGCTGGTTGAGCAGTTCTTC
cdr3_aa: CAISGVRQGALVEQFF

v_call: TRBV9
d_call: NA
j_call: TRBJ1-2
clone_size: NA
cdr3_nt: TGTGCCAGCAGCGAGACACAGGACTATGGCTACACCTTC
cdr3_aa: CASSETQDYGYTF

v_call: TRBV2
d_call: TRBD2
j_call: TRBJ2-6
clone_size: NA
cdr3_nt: TGTGCCAGCAGTGAAGTACTAGCGGGGGCCTCTGGGGCCAACGTCCTGACTTTC
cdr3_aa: CASSEVLAGASGANVLTF

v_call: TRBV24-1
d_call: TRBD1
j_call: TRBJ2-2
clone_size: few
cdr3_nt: TGTGCCACCAGTGCCCCTGGGGACAGCGGGGAGCTGTTTTTT
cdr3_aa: CATSAPGDSGELFF

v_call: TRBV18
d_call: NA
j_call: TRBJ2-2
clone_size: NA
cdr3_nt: TGTGCCAGCTCACCAGGACTCAGCGGCTATAACACCGGGGAGCTGTTTTTT
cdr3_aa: CASSPGLSGYNTGELFF

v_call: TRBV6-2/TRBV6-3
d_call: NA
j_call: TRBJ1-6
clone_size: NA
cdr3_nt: TGTGCCAGCAGTTTCGACCGGGACACCTTTAATTCACCCCTCCACTTT
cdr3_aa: CASSFDRDTFNSPLHF

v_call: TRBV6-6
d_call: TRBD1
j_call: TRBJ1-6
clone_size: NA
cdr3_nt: TGTGCCAGCAGTACGCCAGGGGGCTCCTATAATTCACCCCTCCACTTT
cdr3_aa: CASSTPGGSYNSPLHF

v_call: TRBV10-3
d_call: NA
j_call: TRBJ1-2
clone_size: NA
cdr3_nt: TGTGCCATCAGTGAGTCGTTGGCAGGGGCCAACTATGGCTACACCTTC
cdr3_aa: CAISESLAGANYGYTF

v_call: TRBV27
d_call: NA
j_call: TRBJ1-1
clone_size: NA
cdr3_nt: TGTGCCAGCAGTTTATCGGAGGCGGCGCGAGCTTTCTTT
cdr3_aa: CASSLSEAARAFF

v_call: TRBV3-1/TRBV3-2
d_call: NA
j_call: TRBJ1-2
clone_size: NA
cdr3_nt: TGTGCCAGCAGCCAAGTCGGACGGATCAACTATGGCTACACCTTC
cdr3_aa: CASSQVGRINYGYTF

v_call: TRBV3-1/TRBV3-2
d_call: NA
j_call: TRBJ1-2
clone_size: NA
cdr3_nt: TGTGCCAGCAGCCAAGTAGGGGGGGTCTATGGCTACACCTTC
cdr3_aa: CASSQVGGVYGYTF

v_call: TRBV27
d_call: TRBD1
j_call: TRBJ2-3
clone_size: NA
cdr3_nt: TGTGCCAGCAGGCCCCTCCGGGACAGACGCCTTGCCGATACGCAGTATTTT
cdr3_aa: CASRPLRDRRLADTQYF

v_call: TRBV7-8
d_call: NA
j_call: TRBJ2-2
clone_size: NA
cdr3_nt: TGTGCCACAGTGGAAAGGGGACACAACACCGGGGAGCTGTTTTTT
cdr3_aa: CATVERGHNTGELFF

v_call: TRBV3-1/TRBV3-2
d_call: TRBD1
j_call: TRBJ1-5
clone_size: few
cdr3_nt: TGTGCCAGCAGCACAGGGGATCAGCCCCAGCATTTT
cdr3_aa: CASSTGDQPQHF

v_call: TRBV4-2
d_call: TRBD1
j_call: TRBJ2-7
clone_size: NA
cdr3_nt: TGTGCCAGCAGCCAAGAGCAGGGGGCTCGGGGAGAAGCCTCCGAGCAGTACTTC
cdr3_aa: CASSQEQGARGEASEQYF

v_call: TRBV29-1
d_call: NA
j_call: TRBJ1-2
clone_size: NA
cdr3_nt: TGCAGCGTTGAGGGGCAGGAGGATGGCTACACCTTC
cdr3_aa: CSVEGQEDGYTF

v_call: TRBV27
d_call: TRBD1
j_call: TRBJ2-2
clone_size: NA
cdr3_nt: TGTGCCAGCAGTTCCCGGGACAGGGATGAGAACACCGGGGAGCTGTTTTTT
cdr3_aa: CASSSRDRDENTGELFF

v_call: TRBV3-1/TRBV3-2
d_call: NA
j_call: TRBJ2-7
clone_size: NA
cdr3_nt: TGTGCCAGCAGCCCCCTTGGGGACGAGCAGTACTTC
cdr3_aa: CASSPLGDEQYF

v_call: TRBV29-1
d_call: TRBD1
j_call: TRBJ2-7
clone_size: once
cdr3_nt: TGCAGCGTGCTTGGACAGGACTCCTACGAGCAGTACTTC
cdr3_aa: CSVLGQDSYEQYF

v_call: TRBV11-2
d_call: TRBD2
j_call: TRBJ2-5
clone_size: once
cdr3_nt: TGTGCCAGCAGCTTAGTAGGCGGGAGCCCGGAGACCCAGTACTTC
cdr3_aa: CASSLVGGSPETQYF

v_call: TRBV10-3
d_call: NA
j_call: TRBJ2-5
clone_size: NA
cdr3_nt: TGTGCCACCGACCCAGGGTCCCAAGAGACCCAGTACTTC
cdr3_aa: CATDPGSQETQYF

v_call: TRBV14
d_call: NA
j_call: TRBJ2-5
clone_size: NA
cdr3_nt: TGTGCCAGCAGCCAACGGACTACTACCTTTTTGCAAGAGACCCAGTACTTC
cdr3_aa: CASSQRTTTFLQETQYF

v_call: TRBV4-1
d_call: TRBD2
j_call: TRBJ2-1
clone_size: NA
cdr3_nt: TGCGCCAGCAGCCACCGGACTAGCGGGGGGCGGGATGAGCAGTTCTTC
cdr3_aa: CASSHRTSGGRDEQFF

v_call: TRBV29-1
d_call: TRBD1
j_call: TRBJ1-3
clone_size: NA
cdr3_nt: TGCAGCGTTGAGACAGGGTCTGGAAACACCATATATTTT
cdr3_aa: CSVETGSGNTIYF

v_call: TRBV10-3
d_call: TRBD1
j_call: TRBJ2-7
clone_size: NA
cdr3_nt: TGTGCCACCATGACCCCTCGGGACAGGGCCTACGAGCAGTACTTC
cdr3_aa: CATMTPRDRAYEQYF

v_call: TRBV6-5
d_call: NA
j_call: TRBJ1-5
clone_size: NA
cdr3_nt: TGTGCCAGCAGGCGACAGCAAAATCAGCCCCAGCATTTT
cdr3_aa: CASRRQQNQPQHF

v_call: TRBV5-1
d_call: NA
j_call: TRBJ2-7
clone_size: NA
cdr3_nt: TGCGCCAGCAGCTTAAACAGGGAGCTCGACGAGCAGTACTTC
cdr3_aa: CASSLNRELDEQYF

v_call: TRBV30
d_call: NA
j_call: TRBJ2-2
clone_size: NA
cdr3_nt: TGTGCCTGGAAGTCGGCACGATCGAACACCGGGGAGCTGTTTTTT
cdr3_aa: CAWKSARSNTGELFF

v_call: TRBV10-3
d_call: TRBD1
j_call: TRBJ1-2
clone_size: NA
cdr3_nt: TGTGCCATCAGTGGGAACGGACAGGGGCAATATGGCTACACCTTC
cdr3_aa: CAISGNGQGQYGYTF

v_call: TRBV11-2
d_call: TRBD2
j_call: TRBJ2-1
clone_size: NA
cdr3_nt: TGTGCCAGCAGCTTAGACATCAAAGCGGGGTTTTCCTACAATGAGCAGTTCTTC
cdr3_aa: CASSLDIKAGFSYNEQFF

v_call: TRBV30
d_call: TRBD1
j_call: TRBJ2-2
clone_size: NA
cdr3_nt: TGTGCCTGGAGTGTCAAAGGGGGCGTCTACACCGGGGAGCTGTTTTTT
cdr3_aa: CAWSVKGGVYTGELFF

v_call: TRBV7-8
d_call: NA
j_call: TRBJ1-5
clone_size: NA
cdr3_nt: TGTGCCAGCAGCTTAGGGTTCCAGCCCCAGCATTTT
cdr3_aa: CASSLGFQPQHF

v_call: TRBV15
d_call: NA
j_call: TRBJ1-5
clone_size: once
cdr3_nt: TGTGCCACCAGCAGAGAGGTTAATAGCAATCAGCCCCAGCATTTT
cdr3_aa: CATSREVNSNQPQHF

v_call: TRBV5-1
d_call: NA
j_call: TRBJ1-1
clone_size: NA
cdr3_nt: TGCGCCAGCAGCCTCCGGGGACCCTCTGAAGCTTTCTTT
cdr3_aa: CASSLRGPSEAFF

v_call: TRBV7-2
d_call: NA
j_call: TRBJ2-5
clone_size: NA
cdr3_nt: TGTGCCAGCAGCAGAGGACAGCACCAAGAGACCCAGTACTTC
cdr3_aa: CASSRGQHQETQYF

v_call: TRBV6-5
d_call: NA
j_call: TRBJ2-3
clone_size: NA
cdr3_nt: TGTGCCAGCCAGCTGCTCGGCGGCACAGATACGCAGTATTTT
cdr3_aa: CASQLLGGTDTQYF

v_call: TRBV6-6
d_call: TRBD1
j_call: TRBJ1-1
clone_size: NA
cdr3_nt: TGTGCCAGCCAACCGTGGGACAGGGGGCTGAACACTGAAGCTTTCTTT
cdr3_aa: CASQPWDRGLNTEAFF

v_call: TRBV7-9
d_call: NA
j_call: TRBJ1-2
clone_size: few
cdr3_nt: TGTGCCAGCAGCTTAAGGGACGTTCATGGCTACACCTTC
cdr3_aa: CASSLRDVHGYTF

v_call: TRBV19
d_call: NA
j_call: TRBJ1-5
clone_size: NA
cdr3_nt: TGTGCCAGTAGCAGCGGGGGAGGCACGAGTGGACAGCCCCAGCATTTT
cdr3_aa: CASSSGGGTSGQPQHF

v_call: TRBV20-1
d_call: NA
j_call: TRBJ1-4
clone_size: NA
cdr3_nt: TGCAGTGCCTCACTTGGGGCAGTGGCGTTTTTT
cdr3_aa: CSASLGAVAFF

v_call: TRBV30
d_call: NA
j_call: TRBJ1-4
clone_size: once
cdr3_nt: TGTGCCTGGAGTAAAAGGGCGGTTCGGGAAAAACTGTTTTTT
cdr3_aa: CAWSKRAVREKLFF

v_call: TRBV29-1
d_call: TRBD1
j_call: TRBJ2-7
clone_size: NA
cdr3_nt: TGCAGCGTTTCCCCACGCTGGGACAGGGCTTACGAGCAGTACTTC
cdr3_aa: CSVSPRWDRAYEQYF

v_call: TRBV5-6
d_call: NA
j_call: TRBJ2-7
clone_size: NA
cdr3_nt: TGTGCCAGCAGCACACTGGGTTCCTGGATAGACGAGCAGTACTTC
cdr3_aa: CASSTLGSWIDEQYF

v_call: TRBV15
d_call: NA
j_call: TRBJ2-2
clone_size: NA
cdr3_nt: TGTGCCACCAGCATACATAAGACCGGGGAGCTGTTTTTT
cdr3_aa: CATSIHKTGELFF

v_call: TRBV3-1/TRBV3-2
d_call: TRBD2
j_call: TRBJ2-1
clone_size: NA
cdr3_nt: TGTGCCAGCAGCCAGACTAGCGGGAGGGGCAATGAGCAGTTCTTC
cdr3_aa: CASSQTSGRGNEQFF

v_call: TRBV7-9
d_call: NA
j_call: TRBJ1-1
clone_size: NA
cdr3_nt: TGTGCCAGCAGCGGGCGACAGCCCGTTAAGACTGAAGCTTTCTTT
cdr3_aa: CASSGRQPVKTEAFF

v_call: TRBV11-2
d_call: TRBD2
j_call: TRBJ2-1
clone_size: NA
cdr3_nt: TGTGCCAGCAGCCCCTGGCCTAGCGGGGGCAGCTCCTACAATGAGCAGTTCTTC
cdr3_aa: CASSPWPSGGSSYNEQFF

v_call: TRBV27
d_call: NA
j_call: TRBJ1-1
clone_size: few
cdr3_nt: TGTGCCAGCAGTCCACCCTCGGGGGGTAGCACTGAAGCTTTCTTT
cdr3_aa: CASSPPSGGSTEAFF

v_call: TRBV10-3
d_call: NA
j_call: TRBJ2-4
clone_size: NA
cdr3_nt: TGTGCCATCAGTGAGGACGGATACAAAAACATTCAGTACTTC
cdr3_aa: CAISEDGYKNIQYF

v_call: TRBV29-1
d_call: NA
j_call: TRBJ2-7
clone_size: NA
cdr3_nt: TGCAGCGCGCGAGGTGGGACGGCGACCTACGAGCAGTACTTC
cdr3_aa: CSARGGTATYEQYF

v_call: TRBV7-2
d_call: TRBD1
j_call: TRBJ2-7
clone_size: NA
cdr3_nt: TGTGCCAGCAGCTTAGACAGGGGGCGCTACGAGCAGTACTTC
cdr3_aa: CASSLDRGRYEQYF

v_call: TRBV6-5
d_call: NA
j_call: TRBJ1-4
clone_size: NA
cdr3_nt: TGTGCCAGCAGTCCTCAGAAGGCCGATGAAAAACTGTTTTTT
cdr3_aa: CASSPQKADEKLFF